One sample yielded the 31 T cell receptor beta chains listed below, sequenced in a study of T cell repertoires in cytomegalovirus infection. The antigens of these receptors remain unknown. TCRdb itself ran the reads through MiXCR, one entry per CDR3 protein. The table lists 70,000 to 95,000 distinct CDR3 sequences, roughly 29% of them singletons. Material: CD8+ T cells from cultured PBMCs, obtained from culture after CMV antigen stimulation. The receptors here all came from a human donor in good health (CMV status not recorded). Some clones in this sample may be carry-over from other donors' samples.

This clonotype has more than one count but fewer than ten. The chain recombines TRBV25-1 with TRBJ1-2; D is unresolved. CDR1 and CDR2 from the germline V gene are MGHDK and SYGVNS. This CDR3 is 14 amino acids long. Trimming cost V 3 bases and J 7 bases, with 15 bases left between them. The CDR3 loop reads CASSEGRRAGGYTF. Written as DNA, the CDR3 is TGTGCCAGCAGTGAGGGGAGACGGGCGGGTGGCTACACCTTC.

This clonotype was detected ten times or more. Written as DNA, the CDR3 is TGTGCCAGCAGCTTAGCGCGAGCGGTCCCGATTCAACTACCCACAGATACGCAGTATTTT. Its protein is CASSLARAVPIQLPTDTQYF. This chain connects TRBV7-2 to TRBJ2-3, with D possibly matching TRBD2 (5 bases). Trimming shortened V by 0 bases and J by 2 bases, and 24 bases separated the two germline ends. Germline loops: CDR1 SGHTA, CDR2 FQGNSA. This CDR3 has 20 amino acids.

The table lists this clonotype with many counts. The V and J genes are TRBV18 and TRBJ1-4; D perhaps matches TRBD1 (6 bases). Germline CDR1 is KGHSH and CDR2 is LQKENI. V was clipped by 4 bases and J by 0 bases, with 18 bases between them. The CDR3 has 18 amino acids. This CDR3 reads CASSRQAHTPATNEKLFF. The CDR3 DNA is TGTGCCAGCTCACGACAGGCTCATACTCCCGCAACTAATGAAAAACTGTTTTTT.

The chain recombines TRBV7-2 with TRBJ1-1; TRBD1 aligns across 9 bases. V gave up 3 bases and J gave up 2 bases; unmatched junction bases: 4. Looked up from germline, CDR1 is SGHTA and CDR2 is FQGNSA. The CDR3 spans 15 residues. CDR3 in amino acids: CASSFGTGYNTEAFF. For the CDR3, the DNA is TGTGCCAGCAGCTTTGGGACAGGGTATAACACTGAAGCTTTCTTT. The full variable domain, its missing parts supplied by reference TRBV7-2 and TRBJ1-1, is GAGVSQSPSNKVTEKGKDVELRCDPISGHTALYWYRQSLGQGLEFLIYFQGNSAPDKSGLPSDRFSAERTGGSVSTLTIQRTQQEDSAVYLCASSFGTGYNTEAFFGQGTRLTVV.

The chain has TRBV7-9 and TRBJ2-5; 9 nucleotides agree with TRBD2. The CDR3 has 13 amino acids. V was clipped by 3 bases and J by 5 bases; unmatched bases: 1. The germline V gene has CDR1 SEHNR and CDR2 FQNEAQ (reference sequence). The CDR3 nucleotides are TGTGCCAGCAGCTTGAGCGGGGGGGAGACCCAGTACTTC. It yields the protein CASSLSGGETQYF.

As to this clonotype: A read error may be the cause here, since a much bigger clone is one base away. This chain links TRBV7-2 with TRBJ2-2; 9 bases fit TRBD2. From germline, CDR1 is SGHTA and CDR2 FQGNSA. With 7 bases clipped from V and 1 base from J, the junction kept 1 base outside the gene matches. This CDR3 comprises 14 residues. The CDR3 nucleotides read TGTGCCAGCAAACTAGCGGGGAACACCGGGGAGCTGTTTTTT. Translation: CASKLAGNTGELFF.

This clonotype was detected only a few times. The chain couples TRBV12-3 or TRBV12-4 to TRBJ1-2, with a possible D match to TRBD1 (6 bases). Trimming took 3 bases from V and 2 from J, leaving 19 bases between them. CDR3 length: 17 residues. CDR3 in DNA: TGTGCCAGCAGTTTGGGAGGGGGACATGCAGAGAACTATGGCTACACCTTC. This translates into CASSLGGGHAENYGYTF.

This clonotype has just a few counts. The chain has TRBV28 and TRBJ1-4; D gene unclear. The CDR3 totals 16 residues. Trimming took 7 bases from V and 6 from J, leaving 21 bases between them. Germline V lookup: CDR1 MDHEN, CDR2 SYDVKM. CDR3 region: CASTPLDEGGYEKLFF. In nucleotides, the CDR3 is TGTGCCAGCACCCCATTGGATGAGGGAGGGTATGAAAAACTGTTTTTT.

This clonotype was observed many times. The chain carries TRBV7-8 and TRBJ2-7; TRBD1 might be the D (5 bases). The germline V gene encodes CDR1 SGHVS and CDR2 FQNEAQ. This CDR3 has 16 residues. Trimming cost V 0 bases and J 1 base, with 13 bases left between them. CDR3 nucleotide sequence: TGTGCCAGCAGCTTAGCGGGGTTAGGGGCTTCCTACGAGCAGTACTTC. It codes for CASSLAGLGASYEQYF.

The chain's CDR3 is CASGGRNEQFF. CDR3 nucleotides: TGCGCCAGCGGGGGGCGCAATGAGCAGTTCTTC. The chain carries TRBV5-1 and TRBJ2-1, with D perhaps being TRBD1 or TRBD2 (6 bases each). The CDR3 is 11 amino acids. Germline V lookup: CDR1 SGHRS, CDR2 YFSETQ. Between the trimmed V and J ends, which lost 7 bases and 6 bases, there was a span of 8 bases.

J is TRBJ2-1 and V is TRBV27; D unclear. The CDR3 length is 13 residues. CDR1 is MNHEY and CDR2 is SMNVEV in the germline V gene (reference sequence). V dropped 5 bases and J dropped 4 bases, with 9 bases sitting between them. DNA for the CDR3: TGTGCCAGCAGTAGCGACCCTTACAATGAGCAGTTCTTC. Translated: CASSSDPYNEQFF.

In its sample, this clonotype was seen a few times. The rearrangement links TRBV29-1 to TRBJ2-1; TRBD1 matches at 7 bases. The germline V gene has CDR1 SQVTM and CDR2 ANQGSEA. The CDR3 sequence is 11 residues long. Germline trimming cut 2 bases from V and 8 bases from J; bases unmatched to any gene: 0. The CDR3 bases are TGCAGCGTTGAAAGGGGGCATGAGCAGTTCTTC. It encodes CSVERGHEQFF.

This clonotype was detected ten times or more. V is TRBV5-6 and J is TRBJ1-1, with D perhaps matching TRBD1 (5 bases). Per germline, CDR1 SGHDT and CDR2 YYEEEE. The CDR3 is made up of 14 amino acids. Trimming took off 0 bases at V and 4 bases at J, with 10 bases between the two ends. The CDR3 sequence: CASSLGQGFTEAFF. CDR3 DNA: TGTGCCAGCAGCTTGGGCCAGGGATTCACTGAAGCTTTCTTT.

The chain carries TRBV12-3 or TRBV12-4 and TRBJ2-3; 10 bases are shared with TRBD2. V lost 3 bases, J lost 2 bases, and 8 bases stayed unmatched. The CDR3 consists of 17 residues. The CDR3 loop is CASSFNVLAGYTDTQYF. In DNA form, the CDR3 reads TGTGCCAGCAGTTTCAACGTACTAGCGGGGTACACAGATACGCAGTATTTT.

This sequence joins TRBV28 and TRBJ1-5, with D hard to call. Germline V CDR1 and CDR2: MDHEN, SYDVKM. The V end lost 5 bases, the J end lost 7 bases, and 15 bases lay between the germline ends. CDR3 size: 14 residues. The CDR3 loop reads CASSTEGRGQPQHF. The CDR3 DNA reads TGTGCCAGCAGTACTGAAGGGAGAGGACAGCCCCAGCATTTT.

This clonotype has just a few counts. The chain couples TRBV7-9 to TRBJ2-7; possibly TRBD2 for D (5 bases). Trimming pared 5 bases from V and 1 base from J, leaving 18 bases between. The CDR3 covers 16 residues. The germline V gene encodes CDR1 SEHNR and CDR2 FQNEAQ (reference sequence). This CDR3 reads CASSRVVGAASYEQYF. The CDR3 DNA reads TGTGCCAGCAGCCGGGTGGTCGGAGCGGCTTCCTACGAGCAGTACTTC. The complete variable domain, with remaining parts taken from reference TRBV7-9 and TRBJ2-7, reads DTGVSQNPRHKITKRGQNVTFRCDPISEHNRLYWYRQTLGQGPEFLTYFQNEAQLEKSRLLSDRFSAERPKGSFSTLEIQRTEQGDSAMYLCASSRVVGAASYEQYFGPGTRLTVT.

The chain has TRBV6-6 and TRBJ2-3, with D unclear. Germline-derived CDR1 and CDR2 are MNHNY and SVGAGI (reference sequence). CDR3 size: 14 residues. V was pared by 5 bases and J by 4 bases, with 13 bases between. CDR3 protein: CASSPNPGADTQYF. The CDR3 nucleotides read TGTGCCAGCAGTCCCAACCCCGGCGCAGATACGCAGTATTTT.

To note about this clonotype: A much larger clone sits a single nucleotide away, making a read error possible. This sequence joins TRBV7-4 and TRBJ1-6; D is uncertain. V lost 5 bases, J lost 0 bases, and 23 bases lay in between. Germline V gene lookup returns CDR1 SGHVT and CDR2 SQSDAQ. CDR3 length equals 20 residues. The CDR3 spells CASSPSGEEWASSYNSPLHF. CDR3 nucleotide sequence: TGTGCCAGCAGCCCTAGTGGGGAGGAGTGGGCGAGCTCCTATAATTCACCCCTCCACTTT.

The chain couples TRBV15 to TRBJ1-2; the D is unclear. The germline CDR1 and CDR2 sequences are LNHNV and YYDKDF (reference sequence). Deletions cut 0 bases from V and 2 bases from J, with 19 bases between. This CDR3 comprises 18 residues. CDR3 nucleotide sequence: TGTGCCACCAGCAGAGAACCCGGGGTTTCAAGTTCGAACTATGGCTACACCTTC. Translation: CATSREPGVSSSNYGYTF.

This clonotype has a count of ten or more. The rearrangement links TRBV7-9 to TRBJ2-7; D is possibly TRBD1 (5 bases). The CDR3 length is 14 residues. V lost 5 bases, J lost 6 bases, and 17 bases lay in between. Germline CDR1 and CDR2: SEHNR and FQNEAQ (reference sequence). CDR3 in DNA: TGTGCCAGCAGCCCCCCTCTGGGCCAGGGCGAGCAGTACTTC. It encodes CASSPPLGQGEQYF.

This clonotype has just a few counts. This chain connects TRBV6-1 to TRBJ1-1; the D gene is possibly TRBD1 (6 bases). Germline CDR1 is MNHNS and CDR2 is SASEGT. Trimming removed 0 bases from V and 0 bases from J, with 8 bases in between. CDR3 length equals 15 residues. Here the CDR3 reads CASSEAGQMNTEAFF. As DNA, the CDR3 is TGTGCCAGCAGTGAAGCGGGACAAATGAACACTGAAGCTTTCTTT.

This clonotype was counted many times. This chain links TRBV6-6 with TRBJ2-1; 9 bases agree with TRBD1. The CDR3 has 17 amino acids. Germline assignment: CDR1 MNHNY and CDR2 SVGAGI (reference sequence). V lost 6 bases, J lost 4 bases, and 13 bases stayed unmatched. This CDR3 reads CASSSAPGQGTYNEQFF. In DNA, the CDR3 is TGTGCCAGCAGCTCCGCCCCAGGACAGGGGACGTACAATGAGCAGTTCTTC.

This clonotype has ten or more counts. The chain carries TRBV19 and TRBJ1-5; 7 bases align to TRBD1. The CDR3 has 14 amino acids. The germline CDR1 and CDR2 sequences are LNHDA and SQIVND (reference sequence). The V and J ends lost 7 bases and 2 bases, in that order; junction bases with no gene match: 5. CDR3 region: CASNNRGGNQPQHF. CDR3 sequence (DNA): TGTGCCAGTAACAACAGGGGAGGCAATCAGCCCCAGCATTTT.

The genes are TRBV7-6 and TRBJ1-1; 10 bases fit TRBD1. J gave up 10 bases and V 5 bases, and 10 bases lay outside the gene matches. The germline V gene encodes CDR1 SGHVS and CDR2 FNYEAQ. The CDR3 is made up of 14 amino acids. The CDR3 coding sequence is TGTGCCAGCAGCCCCCTGACAGGGGGCGCAGGAGCTTTCTTT. It specifies CASSPLTGGAGAFF.

This clonotype was counted only a few times. The chain carries TRBV7-9 and TRBJ2-1; maybe TRBD2 (5 bases). Trimming left V 6 bases short and J 0 bases short, with 15 bases between. This CDR3 region has 16 residues. Per the germline V gene, CDR1 is SEHNR and CDR2 is FQNEAQ (reference sequence). The CDR3 region is CASSPPSTRSYNEQFF. CDR3 coding DNA: TGTGCCAGCAGTCCACCTAGCACTCGCTCCTACAATGAGCAGTTCTTC. The full variable domain, rest sourced from reference TRBV7-9 and TRBJ2-1, is DTGVSQNPRHKITKRGQNVTFRCDPISEHNRLYWYRQTLGQGPEFLTYFQNEAQLEKSRLLSDRFSAERPKGSFSTLEIQRTEQGDSAMYLCASSPPSTRSYNEQFFGPGTRLTVL.

The chain carries TRBV27 and TRBJ2-2; 16 bases match TRBD2. This CDR3 has 18 residues. The germline V gene has CDR1 MNHEY and CDR2 SMNVEV (reference sequence). V was clipped by 3 bases and J by 1 base; unmatched bases: 2. The CDR3 DNA reads TGTGCCAGCAGTTTGGGACTAGCGGGGGGGTTGAACACCGGGGAGCTGTTTTTT. It yields the protein CASSLGLAGGLNTGELFF.

The chain couples TRBV11-2 to TRBJ1-1; D uncertain. Germline-derived CDR1 and CDR2 are SGHAT and FQNNGV. There are 14 residues in the CDR3. The germline V and J ends were trimmed by 5 bases and 4 bases, with 14 bases remaining between them. CDR3 region: CASSLAPAGTEAFF. The CDR3 nucleotides are TGTGCCAGCAGCCTAGCCCCAGCGGGCACTGAAGCTTTCTTT. Full variable domain (remainder filled in from reference TRBV11-2 and TRBJ1-1): EAGVAQSPRYKIIEKRQSVAFWCNPISGHATLYWYQQILGQGPKLLIQFQNNGVVDDSQLPKDRFSAERLKGVDSTLKIQPAKLEDSAVYLCASSLAPAGTEAFFGQGTRLTVV.

The table lists this clonotype with a few counts. The chain employs TRBV7-8 and TRBJ2-5; no reliable D call. The CDR3 runs to 13 residues. V lost 4 bases to trimming and J lost 3 bases, with 9 bases between them. Germline CDR1 is SGHVS and CDR2 is FQNEAQ. The CDR3 DNA sequence: TGTGCCAGCAGCTCGTACGTTGAAGAGACCCAGTACTTC. This gives the protein CASSSYVEETQYF.

V is TRBV7-6 and J is TRBJ2-7, with TRBD1 as a possible D gene (5 bases). Germline V lookup: CDR1 SGHVS, CDR2 FNYEAQ. The CDR3 consists of 15 residues. Trimming took 2 bases from V and 2 from J, leaving 13 bases between them. This chain's CDR3 is CASSLQTGPPYEQYF. DNA of the CDR3: TGTGCCAGCAGCTTACAAACAGGACCACCCTACGAGCAGTACTTC.

This chain connects TRBV19 to TRBJ2-7; the match to TRBD1 covers 8 bases. The CDR3 contains 14 residues. The V gene's germline CDR1 is LNHDA and CDR2 SQIVND (reference sequence). V shed 6 bases, J shed 5 bases, and the junction held 9 bases outside the gene matches. Here the CDR3 DNA reads TGTGCCAGTAGCGAAGTCAGGGGGCGCGACGAGCAGTACTTC. Translating it yields CASSEVRGRDEQYF.

This clonotype was detected a few times. The rearrangement links TRBV20-1 to TRBJ2-7, with TRBD2 matching over 9 bases. CDR3 length: 16 residues. CDR1 is DFQATT and CDR2 is SNEGSKA in the germline V gene (reference sequence). V gave up 6 bases and J gave up 0 bases; unmatched junction bases: 12. CDR3 nucleotide sequence: TGCAGTGCCATCCACACTAGCGGGCCCAGCTCCTACGAGCAGTACTTC. Protein product: CSAIHTSGPSSYEQYF.